The rows below give T cell receptor beta chains drawn from one sample of a study of patients and donors after allogeneic stem cell transplantation. TCRdb re-called the RT-PCR reads with MiXCR, one entry per CDR3 protein. This sample has some 960,000 distinct CDR3 sequences, with roughly 18% found just once. The sample taken for sequencing was blood, either unsorted or a sorted T cell fraction (not recorded which). Receptor source: a human donor who was either an allogeneic HSCT recipient or a stem cell or donor lymphocyte infusion donor (not recorded which). It is not recorded whose cells these are; they may come from a transplant donor. Both conserved end residues are part of each CDR3. Fields, in order: clone size, V gene, J gene, D gene, CDR3 DNA, CDR3 protein. The D gene is left open where the match is weak. Clone size appears in some rows only: once, few, many, or a class for an expanded clone.

>NA|TRBV5-1|TRBJ2-7|NA
TGCGCCAGCTCCTCAGGGACCGGCGAGCAGTACTTC
CASSSGTGEQYF
>few|TRBV7-9|TRBJ1-4|TRBD1
TGTGCCAGCCATCTGACAGGGATCGGGGAAAAACTGTTTTTT
CASHLTGIGEKLFF
>many|TRBV5-1|TRBJ2-1|NA
TGCGCCAGCAGCTTGCGTCGCAGTAGCAATGAGCAGTTCTTC
CASSLRRSSNEQFF
>many|TRBV12-3/TRBV12-4|TRBJ2-5|NA
TGTGCCAGCAGTTTGAGAAGCTACCAAGAGACCCAGTACTTC
CASSLRSYQETQYF
>NA|TRBV7-9|TRBJ2-5|NA
TGTGCCAGCAGCCCAGAGGCAGCTCTGGAGACCCAGTACTTC
CASSPEAALETQYF
>NA|TRBV5-6|TRBJ1-6|NA
TGTGCCAGCAGCTCCGGGTTCGGAGAGAATTCACCCCTCCACTTT
CASSSGFGENSPLHF
>NA|TRBV20-1|TRBJ2-1|TRBD2
TGCAGTGCTGAACTAGCGGGAGGGCACAATGAGCAGTTCTTC
CSAELAGGHNEQFF
>many|TRBV29-1|TRBJ2-6|NA
TGCAGCGCGGGCACTGGGGCCAACGTCCTGACTTTC
CSAGTGANVLTF
>NA|TRBV6-5|TRBJ1-6|TRBD1
TGTGCCAGCAGTTTCACTACCGGGACAGGGTATCACTCACCCCTCCACTTT
CASSFTTGTGYHSPLHF
>few|TRBV12-3/TRBV12-4|TRBJ1-4|NA
TGTGCCAGCGGGGTTTTTGAAAAACTGTTTTTT
CASGVFEKLFF
>NA|TRBV3-1|TRBJ2-2|NA
TGTGCCAGCAGCCAAGATCAAAGCGGGCGGAGGTCGGGGGAGCTGTTTTTT
CASSQDQSGRRSGELFF
>few|TRBV20-1|TRBJ1-1|NA
TGCAGTGCCCCACCGGGGGGGTCGGGGAACACTGAAGCTTTCTTT
CSAPPGGSGNTEAFF
>many|TRBV20-1|TRBJ2-3|NA
TGCAGTGCTAGGGGGACGCGCACAGATACGCAGTATTTT
CSARGTRTDTQYF
>NA|TRBV4-1|TRBJ1-6|NA
TGCGCCAGCGCCCGGGGGGAGAATTCACCCCTCCACTTT
CASARGENSPLHF
>few|TRBV5-6|TRBJ2-7|NA
TGTGCCAGCAGCCTCTCCGGGACCCGAGGTCCCTACGAGCAGTACTTC
CASSLSGTRGPYEQYF
>NA|TRBV7-2|TRBJ1-2|TRBD1
TGTGCCAGCAGCTCGGACAGGGAATCTGGCTACACCTTC
CASSSDRESGYTF
>many|TRBV29-1|TRBJ1-1|NA
TGCAGCGGAACGAGGGTGGGGAACACTGAAGCTTTCTTT
CSGTRVGNTEAFF
>many|TRBV12-3/TRBV12-4|TRBJ1-1|NA
TGTGCCAGCAGCCCCCCTTCCGGCACTGAAGCTTTCTTT
CASSPPSGTEAFF
>NA|TRBV27|TRBJ1-1|NA
TGTGCCAGCAGAATCACAGGGTTTTGGACTGAAGCTTTCTTT
CASRITGFWTEAFF
>NA|TRBV5-4|TRBJ2-5|NA
TGTGCCAGCAGGAGGAATTGGGGAGAGACCCAGTACTTC
CASRRNWGETQYF
>NA|TRBV5-6|TRBJ1-1|NA
TGTGCCAGCAGCGCTCAGAAGAACACTGAAGCTTTCTTT
CASSAQKNTEAFF
>once|TRBV21-1|TRBJ2-3|NA
TGTGCCAGCAGCACCATTAGGGGCGGGGGGACTAGCGATACGCAGTATTTT
CASSTIRGGGTSDTQYF
>NA|TRBV3-1|TRBJ2-5|NA
TGTGCCAGCAGCCAAGAAGGGAACGATCGGGAGACCCAGTACTTC
CASSQEGNDRETQYF
>NA|TRBV4-2|TRBJ1-6|TRBD1
TGTGCCAGCAGCCAAGACAGGGGGCGCGAATCACCCCTCCACTTT
CASSQDRGRESPLHF
>NA|TRBV9|TRBJ2-7|NA
TGTGCCAGCAGCGAGGGGTCCGGGACTCGCGGAACCTCCTACGAGCAGTACTTC
CASSEGSGTRGTSYEQYF
>NA|TRBV7-3|TRBJ2-6|TRBD1
TGTGCCAGCAGCTATGAAGGACAGGGGTCCGGGGCCAACGTCCTGACTTTC
CASSYEGQGSGANVLTF
>few|TRBV24-1|TRBJ2-1|TRBD1
TGTGCCACCAGTGATTTAGGGACAGGGGAAGCGGGGGTCTACAATGAGCAGTTCTTC
CATSDLGTGEAGVYNEQFF
>once|TRBV7-8|TRBJ1-4|NA
TGTGCCAGCAGCTTTTGTAGTCGAGACCGGGCCAAGGGACTGTTTTTT
CASSFCSRDRAKGLFF
>NA|TRBV20-1|TRBJ2-7|NA
TGCAGTGCTAGGATAGGGACCTACGAGCAGTACTTC
CSARIGTYEQYF
>few|TRBV5-1|TRBJ1-1|NA
TGCGCCAGCAGCTTCACGGGACTTTCCACTGAAGCTTTCTTT
CASSFTGLSTEAFF
>NA|TRBV5-1|TRBJ2-6|TRBD1
TGCGCCAGCAGCATTCGGACAGGGGAGAAAGGGGCCAACGTCCTGACTTTC
CASSIRTGEKGANVLTF
>few|TRBV24-1|TRBJ1-5|TRBD1
TGTGCCACCAGTGATTCCAACCGACAGGGGATACGGAATCAGCCCCAGCATTTT
CATSDSNRQGIRNQPQHF
>NA|TRBV20-1|TRBJ2-2|NA
TGCAGTGCTAGAGATCCCCGGGGACCTCCGAACACCGGGGAGCTGTTTTTT
CSARDPRGPPNTGELFF
>NA|TRBV29-1|TRBJ1-2|TRBD1
TGCAGCGTCGAAACAGGGGGGGGAGGCTACACCTTC
CSVETGGGGYTF
>NA|TRBV7-6|TRBJ2-1|NA
TGTGCCAGCAGCCCGGCCACGGGCACCAACAATGAGCAGTTCTTC
CASSPATGTNNEQFF
>few|TRBV18|TRBJ2-6|TRBD1
TGTGCCAGCTCACCCAAGGGACAGAACTCTGGGGCCAACGTCCTGACTTTC
CASSPKGQNSGANVLTF